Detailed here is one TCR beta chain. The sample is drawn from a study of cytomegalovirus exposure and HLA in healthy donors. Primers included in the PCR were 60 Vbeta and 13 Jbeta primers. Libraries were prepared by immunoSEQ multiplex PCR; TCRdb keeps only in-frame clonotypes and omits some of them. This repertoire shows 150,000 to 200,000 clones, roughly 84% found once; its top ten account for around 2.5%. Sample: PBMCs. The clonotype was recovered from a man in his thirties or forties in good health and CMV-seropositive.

The CDR3 is CASSQEFCGGDQETQYF. The DNA of the CDR3 is TGCGCCAGCAGTCAAGAATTCTGCGGAGGGGACCAAGAGACCCAGTACTTC. The chain uses TRBV23-1 and TRBJ2-5, with D possibly TRBD2 on 6 matching bases. TRBV23-1 is an ORF, and what it does is uncertain. The CDR3 is 17 amino acids. Trimming cost V 2 bases and J 0 bases, with 16 bases left between them.